This record concerns one T cell receptor beta chain sequence. TCRdb's copy holds only in-frame clones and misses some; the assay was immunoSEQ multiplex PCR. The table includes more than 70,000 clones, around 90% detected once. The data originate from a study of T cell changes during pregnancy in multiple sclerosis. Germline lookup yields CDR1 MNHNY and CDR2 SVGAGI (reference sequence). V was pared by 7 bases and J by 2 bases, with 15 bases between. The CDR3 spans 16 residues. V and J are TRBV6-6 and TRBJ2-6, with D tentatively TRBD1 (6 bases). The sequence was obtained from a female donor with multiple sclerosis, enrolled in a pregnancy study. The sequencing here drew on peripheral blood, taken before pregnancy. The CDR3 here is CASKTQGVTGANVLTF. CDR3 DNA: TGTGCCAGCAAGACACAGGGTGTAACTGGGGCCAACGTCCTGACTTTC.